The rows below give T cell receptor beta chains drawn from one sample of a study of siplizumab effects on memory and regulatory T cells. Sequenced by immunoSEQ multiplex PCR; TCRdb stores in-frame clones only, minus some. Among 13,000 or so clones listed, almost 40% were seen once. The antigens of these receptors remain unknown. Sequencing used CFSE-low (dividing) CD8+ T cells sorted from an allogeneic mixed lymphocyte reaction. The source of these receptors is a human donor in good health; the cells came from an allogeneic mixed lymphocyte reaction. Each CDR3 is given with its conserved first and last residue. The D gene is left open where the match is weak. Part of the rows lack a size; the others show once, few, many or a class for expanded clones.

clone_size | d_call | cdr3_length | j_call | v_call | cdr3_nt | cdr3_aa
medium-sized | TRBD2 | 15 | TRBJ2-1 | TRBV9 | TGTGCCAGCAGCGTAGCGGGTAGCGGGGGAGATGAGCAGTTCTTC | CASSVAGSGGDEQFF
NA | NA | 14 | TRBJ2-7 | TRBV5-6 | TGTGCCAGCAGCTTGGAGCACGAATTCTACGAGCAGTACTTC | CASSLEHEFYEQYF
once | NA | 11 | TRBJ2-2 | TRBV19 | TGTGCCAGTATGTACACCGGGGAGCTGTTTTTT | CASMYTGELFF
medium-sized | NA | 13 | TRBJ1-1 | TRBV11-2 | TGTGCCAGCAACCCCCAGGGATTCACTGAAGCTTTCTTT | CASNPQGFTEAFF
NA | NA | 15 | TRBJ2-7 | TRBV4-2 | TGTGCCAGCAGCCACTCCCGCCTCGACTCCTACGAGCAGTACTTC | CASSHSRLDSYEQYF
NA | NA | 18 | TRBJ2-2 | TRBV13 | TGTGCCAGCAGCTCTCGACTACCTCCGGGCCAGCTCATCGGGGAGCTGTTTTTT | CASSSRLPPGQLIGELFF
NA | TRBD1 | 14 | TRBJ2-7 | TRBV14 | TGTGCCAGCAGCCATGGACAGGGGGGGTACGAGCAGTACTTC | CASSHGQGGYEQYF
NA | TRBD1 | 15 | TRBJ2-3 | TRBV25-1 | TGTGCCAGCAGTGGTTGGGACAGGGGGTTAGATACGCAGTATTTT | CASSGWDRGLDTQYF
NA | TRBD1 | 13 | TRBJ1-1 | TRBV4-1 | TGCGCCAGCAGCCTACAGGGGTCGGCTGAAGCTTTCTTT | CASSLQGSAEAFF
NA | TRBD2 | 15 | TRBJ2-1 | TRBV11-2 | TGTGCCAGCAGCTTAGGAGCGGGGCTTCACAATGAGCAGTTCTTC | CASSLGAGLHNEQFF
NA | TRBD2 | 15 | TRBJ2-1 | TRBV14 | TGTGCCAGCAGGCAAACTAGCGGGATGTTGAATGAGCAGTTCTTC | CASRQTSGMLNEQFF
NA | TRBD1 | 13 | TRBJ2-7 | TRBV5-4 | TGTGCCAGCAGCCCGGACAGGATTCACGAGCAGTACTTC | CASSPDRIHEQYF
once | TRBD2 | 13 | TRBJ2-5 | TRBV11-2 | TGTGCCAGCAGCTTCCGGGGGGGGGAGACCCAGTACTTC | CASSFRGGETQYF
NA | NA | 12 | TRBJ2-1 | TRBV7-2 | TGTGCCAGCAGCTTTGCGGACAATGAGCAGTTCTTC | CASSFADNEQFF
NA | TRBD1 | 12 | TRBJ1-1 | TRBV10-2 | TGCGCCAGCACACAGGGGTTCACTGAAGCTTTCTTT | CASTQGFTEAFF
NA | TRBD1 | 17 | TRBJ2-2 | TRBV7-2 | TGTGCCAGCAGCTTAGGCCCCGGTCAGGGGGACAGCGGGGAGCTGTTTTTT | CASSLGPGQGDSGELFF
NA | TRBD2 | 16 | TRBJ2-7 | TRBV7-2 | TGTGCCAGCAGCTTAGTTCCTAGCGGGGCCGCCTACGAGCAGTACTTC | CASSLVPSGAAYEQYF
NA | NA | 16 | TRBJ2-7 | TRBV11-3 | TGTGCCAGCAGCTTAACCGGGGGTCCGTTCGAGAACGAGCAGTACTTC | CASSLTGGPFENEQYF
once | TRBD1 | 17 | TRBJ2-5 | TRBV19 | TGTGCCAGTACTTTACAATCCGGGACAGGCATACAAGAGACCCAGTACTTC | CASTLQSGTGIQETQYF
NA | TRBD2 | 13 | TRBJ2-5 | TRBV14 | TGTGCCAGCAGTCCAACGGGGGGGGAGACCCAGTACTTC | CASSPTGGETQYF
few | NA | 14 | TRBJ2-1 | TRBV29-1 | TGCAGCGTTGAAGGAGGAATCACCTACAATGAGCAGTTCTTC | CSVEGGITYNEQFF
NA | NA | 14 | TRBJ2-7 | TRBV27 | TGTGCCAGCAGTTTCGGCGCAGCCTTCTACGAGCAGTACTTC | CASSFGAAFYEQYF
NA | NA | 13 | TRBJ1-5 | TRBV6-5 | TGTGCCAGCAGTTACTTAGGCAATCAGCCCCAGCATTTT | CASSYLGNQPQHF
few | NA | 17 | TRBJ2-2 | TRBV2 | TGTGCCAGCAGTGAAGTAGCCGGGACCGCGAACACCGGGGAGCTGTTTTTT | CASSEVAGTANTGELFF
medium-sized | NA | 12 | TRBJ2-7 | TRBV19 | TGTGCCAGTAGCATGGACAGACTAGAGCAGTACTTC | CASSMDRLEQYF
few | NA | 15 | TRBJ1-5 | TRBV18 | TGTGCCAGCTCACCGCGACAGGATAGCAATCAGCCCCAGCATTTT | CASSPRQDSNQPQHF
few | NA | 15 | TRBJ1-2 | TRBV9 | TGTGCCAGCAGCGTAGAAGCCAACCTAAACTATGGCTACACCTTC | CASSVEANLNYGYTF
many | NA | 14 | TRBJ2-5 | TRBV5-1 | TGCGCCAGCAGCTTGGGGACTAACCAAGAGACCCAGTACTTC | CASSLGTNQETQYF
NA | NA | 13 | TRBJ1-5 | TRBV9 | TGTGCCAGCAGCGTAGACTACAATCAGCCCCAGCATTTT | CASSVDYNQPQHF
NA | NA | 18 | TRBJ1-1 | TRBV10-3 | TGTGCCACCCGGTCCCCATTACCGGGCGCAAGGGAGAACACTGAAGCTTTCTTT | CATRSPLPGARENTEAFF
few | TRBD2 | 18 | TRBJ2-1 | TRBV11-3 | TGTGCCAGCAGCTTATGGCCTAGCGGGGGGGCCTCCTACAATGAGCAGTTCTTC | CASSLWPSGGASYNEQFF
NA | NA | 15 | TRBJ2-7 | TRBV5-6 | TGTGCCAGCACCTTTGGAGTGGGGGTAGGGTACGAGCAGTACTTC | CASTFGVGVGYEQYF
medium-sized | TRBD2 | 15 | TRBJ2-1 | TRBV11-2 | TGTGCCAGCAGCTTTGTAGCGGGAGCCTACAATGAGCAGTTCTTC | CASSFVAGAYNEQFF
medium-sized | TRBD2 | 15 | TRBJ2-1 | TRBV4-2 | TGTGCCAGCAGCCAACCGACTAGCGGCTACAATGAGCAGTTCTTC | CASSQPTSGYNEQFF
once | TRBD1 | 19 | TRBJ1-2 | TRBV9 | TGTGCCAGCAGCGTTGCACGTCCCGGGACAGGGGGGATGGAGTGTGGCTACACCTTC | CASSVARPGTGGMECGYTF
NA | NA | 13 | TRBJ1-2 | TRBV6-5 | TGTGCCAGCAGTCCCCCGGGCTACTATGGCTACACCTTC | CASSPPGYYGYTF
NA | NA | 16 | TRBJ1-2 | TRBV5-1 | TGCGCCAGCAGCCCCCCCTCTGTGGGGATAAGGCTTGGCTACACCTTC | CASSPPSVGIRLGYTF
NA | NA | 13 | TRBJ1-2 | TRBV5-8 | TGTGCCAGCAGCTTGGTGGCAGGGGATGGCTACACCTTC | CASSLVAGDGYTF
few | NA | 14 | TRBJ2-7 | TRBV7-7 | TGTGCTAGCAGCCCAAGTGGCCGCGGGTACGAGCAGTACTTC | CASSPSGRGYEQYF
NA | TRBD2 | 16 | TRBJ2-7 | TRBV27 | TGTGCCAGCAGTCCCCTCACTAGCGGTAGCTCCTACGAGCAGTACTTC | CASSPLTSGSSYEQYF
NA | NA | 14 | TRBJ2-2 | TRBV14 | TGTGCCAGCAGCCAAGTTCTTGGGGGTCGGGAGCTGTTTTTT | CASSQVLGGRELFF
medium-sized | TRBD1 | 12 | TRBJ2-7 | TRBV9 | TGTGCCAGCGGGACAGGATCCTACGAGCAGTACTTC | CASGTGSYEQYF
NA | NA | 14 | TRBJ2-1 | TRBV9 | TGTGCCAGCAGCGCAGGAGCGGGCTACAATGAGCAGTTCTTC | CASSAGAGYNEQFF
NA | TRBD1 | 14 | TRBJ1-1 | TRBV6-5 | TGTGCCAGCAGTCTGGACAGGGGTAATACTGAAGCTTTCTTT | CASSLDRGNTEAFF
few | NA | 16 | TRBJ2-7 | TRBV30 | TGTGCCGGGAGCCAAAGATCTGAGACATATTTCTACGAGCAGTACTTC | CAGSQRSETYFYEQYF
many | NA | 15 | TRBJ1-1 | TRBV4-1 | TGCGCCAGCAGCCAAGGGGTTATGGGAGGGACTGAAGCTTTCTTT | CASSQGVMGGTEAFF
few | NA | 14 | TRBJ1-1 | TRBV7-8 | TGTGCCAGCAGTACAAAAGTCGGCGGCACTGAAGCTTTCTTT | CASSTKVGGTEAFF
few | NA | 13 | TRBJ1-2 | TRBV6-6 | TGTGCCAGCAGTTACGGGGGGGCGGATGGCTACACCTTC | CASSYGGADGYTF
medium-sized | NA | 15 | TRBJ1-1 | TRBV30 | TGTGCCTGGAGTGTCTTTGGAGGGTCGGGTACTGAAGCTTTCTTT | CAWSVFGGSGTEAFF
NA | NA | 15 | TRBJ1-1 | TRBV6-1 | TGTGCCAGCAGTAGATTAAAAGGGGGGGGCACTGAAGCTTTCTTT | CASSRLKGGGTEAFF
medium-sized | TRBD2 | 16 | TRBJ2-3 | TRBV27 | TGTGCCAGCAGTTTATTACTAGCGGGGGGCACAGATACGCAGTATTTT | CASSLLLAGGTDTQYF
NA | TRBD2 | 15 | TRBJ2-1 | TRBV7-3 | TGTGCCAGCAGCTATGCGGGAGGGCCAAACAATGAGCAGTTCTTC | CASSYAGGPNNEQFF
NA | NA | 13 | TRBJ1-4 | TRBV5-6 | TGTGCCAGCAGCTTGGAGAGGGACGAAAAACTGTTTTTT | CASSLERDEKLFF
NA | NA | 13 | TRBJ2-7 | TRBV4-2 | TGTGCCAGCAGCTTCGGGACCTCGAACGAGCAGTACTTC | CASSFGTSNEQYF
NA | NA | 13 | TRBJ2-2 | TRBV4-1 | TGCGCCAGCAGCCTCGTGGGGTCCGGGGAGCTGTTTTTT | CASSLVGSGELFF
NA | NA | 15 | TRBJ2-3 | TRBV27 | TGTGCCAGCAGTTTATGGGCGGAAGACATAGATACGCAGTATTTT | CASSLWAEDIDTQYF
NA | NA | 13 | TRBJ2-1 | TRBV2 | TGTGCCAGTAGTAGTAGGGGGGTCGATGAGCAGTTCTTC | CASSSRGVDEQFF
NA | NA | 18 | TRBJ2-6 | TRBV11-3 | TGTGCCAGCAGCCCCCGGACTCATGAGAGCTCTGGGGCCAACGTCCTGACTTTC | CASSPRTHESSGANVLTF
NA | TRBD2 | 16 | TRBJ2-1 | TRBV5-1 | TGCGCCAGCAGCTTGGGACTAGCGGTTTCCTACAATGAGCAGTTCTTC | CASSLGLAVSYNEQFF
NA | NA | 13 | TRBJ2-7 | TRBV10-3 | TGTGCCAGCAGTTACTCTGAGACAAACGAGCAGTACTTC | CASSYSETNEQYF